Sequencing of this T cell receptor beta chain was carried out in a study of OX40 agonist ivuxolimab in advanced cancers. Study information: Among those treated, three patients had partial responses, one with hepatocellular carcinoma and two with cutaneous melanoma. Study conclusions and caveats: Expansion of clones was among the lowest in partial responders at 0.1-3.0 mg/kg. Averaging showed that CD8+ T cells had more expanded clones than CD4+ did.

Measured with immunoSEQ multiplex PCR; TCRdb has only the in-frame clones, and not every one. The sample shows under 75,000 clones, about 89% of them seen only once. Looked up from germline, CDR1 is LGHNA and CDR2 is YNFKEQ. There are 12 residues in the CDR3. V dropped 9 bases and J dropped 6 bases, with 14 bases sitting between them. Peripheral blood came from all dose cohorts at three timepoints. Regarding this clone: Its antigen remains unknown.

Sequencing used CD4+ or CD8+ T cells sorted from blood, obtained in a trial of the OX40 agonist ivuxolimab. The rearrangement links TRBV4-2 to TRBJ1-2; tentatively, D is TRBD1 (5 bases). This TCR was sampled from an adult with an advanced solid tumor such as melanoma, head and neck, liver or kidney cancer. The CDR3 is CASSNRRDGYTF. CDR3 DNA sequence: TGTGCCAGTTCTAACAGGCGTGATGGCTACACCTTC.